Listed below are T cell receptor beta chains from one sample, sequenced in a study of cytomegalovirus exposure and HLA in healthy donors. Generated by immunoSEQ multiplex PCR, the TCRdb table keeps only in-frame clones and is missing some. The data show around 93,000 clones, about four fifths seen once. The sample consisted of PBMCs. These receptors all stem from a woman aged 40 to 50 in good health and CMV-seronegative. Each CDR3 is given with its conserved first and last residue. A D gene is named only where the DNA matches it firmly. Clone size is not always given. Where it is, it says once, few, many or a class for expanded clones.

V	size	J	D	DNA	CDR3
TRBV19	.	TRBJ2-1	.	TGTGCCAGTAGTATTATGACTAGTAGCTACAATGAGCAGTTCTTC	CASSIMTSSYNEQFF
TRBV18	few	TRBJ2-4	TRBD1	TGTGCCAGCTCACCACTCCCGGGACAGGGGGCCAAAAACATTCAGTACTTC	CASSPLPGQGAKNIQYF
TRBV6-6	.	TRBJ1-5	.	TGTGCCAGCAGTTACTCGGAGGGTAGCAATCAGCCCCAGCATTTT	CASSYSEGSNQPQHF
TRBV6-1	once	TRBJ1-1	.	TGTGCCAGCAGCAGAACAGGGACCAACACTGAAGCTTTCTTT	CASSRTGTNTEAFF
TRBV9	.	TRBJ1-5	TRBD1	TGTGCCAGCAGCGTAGGGGACAGCTATAGCAATCAGCCCCAGCATTTT	CASSVGDSYSNQPQHF
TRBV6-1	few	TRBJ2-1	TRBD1	TGTGCCAGCAGTGGGACAGGGGTCTACAATGAGCAGTTCTTC	CASSGTGVYNEQFF
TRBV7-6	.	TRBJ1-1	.	TGTGCCAGCAGCCTATCTCAGGGAAACACTGAAGCTTTCTTT	CASSLSQGNTEAFF
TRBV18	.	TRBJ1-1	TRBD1	TGTGCCAGCTCACCTCGGGACAGGGGGTGGACTGAAGCTTTCTTT	CASSPRDRGWTEAFF
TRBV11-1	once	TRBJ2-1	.	TGTGCCAGCAGCTTGGACTGGGCGCTGAACAATGAGCAGTTCTTC	CASSLDWALNNEQFF
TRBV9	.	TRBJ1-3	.	TGTGCCAGCAGCGTAGTTGGTACAGGGACTGGAAACACCATATATTTT	CASSVVGTGTGNTIYF
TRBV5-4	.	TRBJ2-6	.	TGTGCCAGCAGCTTAAAGGGCGGGGTCTCTGGGGCCAACGTCCTGACTTTC	CASSLKGGVSGANVLTF
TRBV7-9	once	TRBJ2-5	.	TGTGCCAGCAGCGTACAGGGCCTACAAGAGACCCAGTACTTC	CASSVQGLQETQYF
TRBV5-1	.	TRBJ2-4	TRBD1	TGCGCCAGTCAGCGGGACAGGGGATTGGGAATTCAGTACTTC	CASQRDRGLGIQYF
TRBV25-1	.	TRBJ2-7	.	TGTGCCAGCAGTGAAGGTACCTGGCGGAGCTCCTACGAGCAGTACTTC	CASSEGTWRSSYEQYF
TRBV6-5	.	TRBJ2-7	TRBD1	TGTGCCAGCAGTCCCTACGGGACAGTCTCCTACGAGCAGTACTTC	CASSPYGTVSYEQYF
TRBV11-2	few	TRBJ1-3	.	TGTGCCAGCAGCTTAGTCGGGGAGGCTGGAAACACCATATATTTT	CASSLVGEAGNTIYF
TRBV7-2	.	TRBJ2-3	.	TGTGCCAGCAGCTTAGAGGGCGCAGGCGGGTTAGATACGCAGTATTTT	CASSLEGAGGLDTQYF
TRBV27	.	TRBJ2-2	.	TGTGCCAGCACCCGATTAGTCGCGAACACCGGGGAGCTGTTTTTT	CASTRLVANTGELFF
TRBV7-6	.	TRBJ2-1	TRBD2	TGTGCCAGCAGCTTAGGCGGCGGGAGGACCTACAATGAGCAGTTCTTC	CASSLGGGRTYNEQFF
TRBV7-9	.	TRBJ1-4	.	TGTGCCAGCAGCTTAGTTGTAGCGGATACTAATGAAAAACTGTTTTTT	CASSLVVADTNEKLFF
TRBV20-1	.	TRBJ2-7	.	TGCAGTGCCCCCTTCCGGGAGCAGTACTTC	CSAPFREQYF
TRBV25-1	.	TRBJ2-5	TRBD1	TGTGCCAGCGCCGGACTCGGGACAGGCAAAGAGACCCAGTACTTC	CASAGLGTGKETQYF
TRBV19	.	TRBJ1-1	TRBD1	TGTGCCAGTAGTACTGGGACAGGCATAGAGAACACTGAAGCTTTCTTT	CASSTGTGIENTEAFF
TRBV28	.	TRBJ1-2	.	TGTGCCTGTCGTACGGGAATATCCTATGATGGCTACACCTTC	CACRTGISYDGYTF
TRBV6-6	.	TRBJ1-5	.	TGTGCCAGCAGGAGGGGGAACAATCAGCCCCAGCATTTT	CASRRGNNQPQHF
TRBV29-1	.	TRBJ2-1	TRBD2	TGCAGCGGGGGGGGGAGACGCTCCTATTACAATGAGCAGTTCTTC	CSGGGRRSYYNEQFF
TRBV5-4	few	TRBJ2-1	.	TGTGCCAGCAGCTCCCCGGAGCGGCGAAACAATGAGCAGTTCTTC	CASSSPERRNNEQFF
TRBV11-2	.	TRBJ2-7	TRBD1	TGTGCCAGCAGCTTTTTAGGGACAGGTACAACGAGCTCCTACGAGCAGTACTTC	CASSFLGTGTTSSYEQYF
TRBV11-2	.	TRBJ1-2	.	TGTGCCAGCAGCTTCGGTCTTTTGAATTTTGGCTATGGCTACACCTTC	CASSFGLLNFGYGYTF
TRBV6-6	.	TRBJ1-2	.	TGTGCCAGTGAGAGCGGCGGCTGCGGCTACACCTTC	CASESGGCGYTF
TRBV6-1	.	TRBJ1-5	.	TGTGCCAGCCAAGCAGGGTATAATCAGCCCCAGCATTTT	CASQAGYNQPQHF
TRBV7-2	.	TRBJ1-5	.	TGTGCCAGCAGCTTAGGATCATCAGGGATCAAACAGCCCCAGCATTTT	CASSLGSSGIKQPQHF
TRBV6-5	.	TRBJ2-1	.	TGTGCCAGCAGTCAACCCTTTCATAGAGCCAATGAGCAGTTCTTC	CASSQPFHRANEQFF
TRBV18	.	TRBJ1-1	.	TGTGCCAGCTCCCGGGGAGGGAACACTGAAGCTTTCTTT	CASSRGGNTEAFF
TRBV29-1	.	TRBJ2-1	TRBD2	TGCAGCGTTGAAGTCGGGACTAGCGGGAATGAGCAGTTCTTC	CSVEVGTSGNEQFF
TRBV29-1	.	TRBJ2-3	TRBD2	TGCAGCGTGCGGGGGACTAGCGGGAGCACAGATACGCAGTATTTT	CSVRGTSGSTDTQYF
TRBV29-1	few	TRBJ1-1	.	TGCACCCTTACTCTTATGAACACTGAAGCTTTCTTT	CTLTLMNTEAFF
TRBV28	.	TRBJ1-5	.	TGTGCCAGCAGTTACCGAGCGGCATATAGCAATCAGCCCCAGCATTTT	CASSYRAAYSNQPQHF
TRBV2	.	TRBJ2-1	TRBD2	TGTGCCAGCACGTTTGCTAGCGGGAGAGGTGAGCAGTTCTTC	CASTFASGRGEQFF
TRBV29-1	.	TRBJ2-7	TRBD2	TGCAGCGTTGATAGGCTAGCGGGAGGAGAGCAGTACTTC	CSVDRLAGGEQYF
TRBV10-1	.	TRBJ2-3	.	TGCGCCACCTCCTTCTCGGGGACAGATACGCAGTATTTT	CATSFSGTDTQYF
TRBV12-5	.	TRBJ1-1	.	TGTGCTAGTGGTTTGGGGGCCCACGCAAACACTGAAGCTTTCTTT	CASGLGAHANTEAFF
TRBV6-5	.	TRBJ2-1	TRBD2	TGTGCCAGCAGTTCCCCCGGGACTAGTCAACGAGGGCAGTTCTTC	CASSSPGTSQRGQFF
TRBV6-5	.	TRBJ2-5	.	TGTGCCAGCAGTTACGCCTCCGAGGGTACCCAGTACTTC	CASSYASEGTQYF
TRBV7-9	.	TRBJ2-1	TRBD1	TGTTCCAGCAGCCCATATCGGGGGGACAGGGACCACAATGAGCAGTTCTTC	CSSSPYRGDRDHNEQFF
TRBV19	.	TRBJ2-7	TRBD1	TGTGCCAGTAGTCCCTCAGGGGGTGGGCACGAGCAGTACTTC	CASSPSGGGHEQYF
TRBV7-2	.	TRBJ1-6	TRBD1	TGTGCCAGCAGCTTTTCCTCCGGGACAGCGAATTCACCCCTCCACTTT	CASSFSSGTANSPLHF
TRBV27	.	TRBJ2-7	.	TGTGCCAGCAGTTTCTTGCGGAGAACCTACGAGCAGTACTTC	CASSFLRRTYEQYF
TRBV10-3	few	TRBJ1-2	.	TGTGCCATCAGTGGACTCCCGGGAGACTATGGCTACACCTTC	CAISGLPGDYGYTF
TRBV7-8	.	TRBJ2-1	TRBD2	TGTGCCAGCAGCCTTAGCGGGAATGAGCAGTTCTTC	CASSLSGNEQFF
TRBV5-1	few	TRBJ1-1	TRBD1	TGCGCCAGCAGCTTGTGGCAGGGGGCTCTATCTACTGAAGCTTTCTTT	CASSLWQGALSTEAFF
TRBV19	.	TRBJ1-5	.	TGTGCCAGTAGTATAGGGCCCAGGAAGCCCCAGCATTTT	CASSIGPRKPQHF
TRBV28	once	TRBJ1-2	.	TGTGCCAGTTACTTCGAGGGAAGCTATGGCTACACCTTC	CASYFEGSYGYTF
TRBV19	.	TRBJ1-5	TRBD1	TGTGCCAGTACTAGACAGGGGAGTAGTGCCCAGCATTTT	CASTRQGSSAQHF
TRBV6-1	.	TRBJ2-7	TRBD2	TGTGCCAGCGACCGGGACTACGTATCGGAGCAGTACTTC	CASDRDYVSEQYF
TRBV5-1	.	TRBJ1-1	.	TGCGCCAGCAGCTCTGGACAGCCTAACACTGAAGCTTTCTTT	CASSSGQPNTEAFF
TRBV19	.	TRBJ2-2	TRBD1	TGTGCCAGTAGTATCCGACAGGGTTACACCGGGGAGCTGTTTTTT	CASSIRQGYTGELFF
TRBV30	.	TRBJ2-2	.	TGTGCCTCCCCACCGGTTGGCCAGGGGAAGGGGGCCGGGGAGCTGTTTTTT	CASPPVGQGKGAGELFF
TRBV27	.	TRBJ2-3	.	TGTGCCAGCAGTCTGACTCGGAGTACGCAGTATTTT	CASSLTRSTQYF